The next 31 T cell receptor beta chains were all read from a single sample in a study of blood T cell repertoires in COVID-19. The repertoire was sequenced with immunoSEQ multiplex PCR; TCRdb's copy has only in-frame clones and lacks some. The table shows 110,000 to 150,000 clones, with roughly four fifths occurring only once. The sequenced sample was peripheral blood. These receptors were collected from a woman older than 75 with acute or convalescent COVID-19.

In nucleotides, the CDR3 is TGTGCCAGCTTTATTGGGGGGGCTGTAAATCAGCCCCAGCATTTT. Its protein product is CASFIGGAVNQPQHF. This chain joins TRBV6-5 and TRBJ1-5; maybe TRBD1 (6 bases). Deletions cut 8 bases from V and 4 bases from J, with 18 bases between. The CDR3 length is 15 residues. Germline values: CDR1 MNHEY, CDR2 SVGAGI.

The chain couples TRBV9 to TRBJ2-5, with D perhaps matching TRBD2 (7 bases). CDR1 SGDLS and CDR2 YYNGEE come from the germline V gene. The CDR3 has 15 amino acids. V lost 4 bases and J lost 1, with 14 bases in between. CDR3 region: CASSPGGRGQETQYF. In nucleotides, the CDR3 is TGTGCCAGCAGCCCGGGGGGCAGAGGCCAAGAGACCCAGTACTTC.

The CDR3 DNA is TGTGCCAGCCGTCGGACAGGGGGATATGGCTACACCTTC. Translation gives CASRRTGGYGYTF. The chain links TRBV6-5 to TRBJ1-2; 10 bases fit TRBD1. Germline assignment: CDR1 MNHEY and CDR2 SVGAGI. Losses at the gene ends were 8 bases for V and 5 bases for J; bases not matched to a gene: 5. The CDR3 is made up of 13 amino acids.

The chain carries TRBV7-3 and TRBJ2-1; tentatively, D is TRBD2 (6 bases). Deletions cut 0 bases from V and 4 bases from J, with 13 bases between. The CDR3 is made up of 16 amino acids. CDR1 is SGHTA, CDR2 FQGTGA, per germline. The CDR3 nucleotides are TGTGCCAGCAGCTTAACTGGAGGGGCAGAGTACAATGAGCAGTTCTTC. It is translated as CASSLTGGAEYNEQFF.

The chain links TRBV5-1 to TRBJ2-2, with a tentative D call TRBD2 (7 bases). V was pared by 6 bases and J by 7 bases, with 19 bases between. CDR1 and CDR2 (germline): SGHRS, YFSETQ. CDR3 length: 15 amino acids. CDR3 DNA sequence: TGCGCCAGCACCGACCGGGGGGCGCAGGGCGGGGAGCTGTTTTTT. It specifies CASTDRGAQGGELFF.

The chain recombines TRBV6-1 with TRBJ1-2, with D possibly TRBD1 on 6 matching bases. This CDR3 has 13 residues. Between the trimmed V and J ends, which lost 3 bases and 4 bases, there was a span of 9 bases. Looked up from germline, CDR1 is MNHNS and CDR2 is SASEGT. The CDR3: CASSEGAVYGYTF. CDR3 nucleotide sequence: TGTGCCAGCAGTGAGGGGGCTGTCTATGGCTACACCTTC.

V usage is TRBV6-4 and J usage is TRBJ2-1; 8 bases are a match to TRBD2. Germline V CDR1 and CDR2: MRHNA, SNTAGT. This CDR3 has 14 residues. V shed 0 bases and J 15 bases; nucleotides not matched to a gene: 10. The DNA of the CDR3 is TGTGCCAGCAGTGACTCCACTTTTGCGGGGGGCCGGTTCTTC. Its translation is CASSDSTFAGGRFF.

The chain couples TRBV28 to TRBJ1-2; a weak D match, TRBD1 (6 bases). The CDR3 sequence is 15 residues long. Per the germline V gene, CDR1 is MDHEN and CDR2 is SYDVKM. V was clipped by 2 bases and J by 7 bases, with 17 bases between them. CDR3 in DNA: TGTGCCAGCAGTTTAAGGGGGGGACTTTCCCCTGGCTACACCTTC. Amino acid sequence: CASSLRGGLSPGYTF.

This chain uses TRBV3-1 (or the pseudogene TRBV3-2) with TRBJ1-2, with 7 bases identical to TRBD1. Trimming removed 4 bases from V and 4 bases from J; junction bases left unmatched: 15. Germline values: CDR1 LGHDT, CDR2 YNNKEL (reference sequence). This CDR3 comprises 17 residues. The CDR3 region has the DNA TGTGCCAGCAGCCCCATCCTATCAAGACAGGGAGTCTATGGCTACACCTTC. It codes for CASSPILSRQGVYGYTF.

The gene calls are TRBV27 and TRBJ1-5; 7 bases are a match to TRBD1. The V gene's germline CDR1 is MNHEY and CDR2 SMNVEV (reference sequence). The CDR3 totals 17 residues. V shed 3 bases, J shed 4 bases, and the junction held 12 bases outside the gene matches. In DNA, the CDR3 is TGTGCCAGCAGTTTCCGTAGAGGGGGCCAACGGAATCAGCCCCAGCATTTT. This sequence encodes CASSFRRGGQRNQPQHF.

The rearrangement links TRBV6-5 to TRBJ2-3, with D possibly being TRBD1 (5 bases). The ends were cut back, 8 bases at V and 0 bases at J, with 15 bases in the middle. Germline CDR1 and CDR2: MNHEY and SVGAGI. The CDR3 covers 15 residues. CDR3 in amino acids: CASRHMRQSTDTQYF. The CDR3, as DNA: TGTGCCAGCCGCCACATGAGACAGAGCACAGATACGCAGTATTTT.

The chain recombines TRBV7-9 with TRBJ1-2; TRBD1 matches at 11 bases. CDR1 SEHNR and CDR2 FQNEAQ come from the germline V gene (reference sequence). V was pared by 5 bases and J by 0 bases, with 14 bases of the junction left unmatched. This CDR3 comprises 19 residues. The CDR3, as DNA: TGTGCCAGCAGCCAAAGCGGGAATTGGACAGGGGGCTCTAACTATGGCTACACCTTC. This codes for CASSQSGNWTGGSNYGYTF.

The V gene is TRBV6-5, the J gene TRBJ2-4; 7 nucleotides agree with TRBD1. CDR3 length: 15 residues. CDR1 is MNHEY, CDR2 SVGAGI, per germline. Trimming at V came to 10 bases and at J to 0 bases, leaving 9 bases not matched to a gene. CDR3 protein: CATSRGLEAKNIQYF. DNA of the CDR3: TGTGCCACCTCTAGGGGGCTCGAAGCCAAAAACATTCAGTACTTC.

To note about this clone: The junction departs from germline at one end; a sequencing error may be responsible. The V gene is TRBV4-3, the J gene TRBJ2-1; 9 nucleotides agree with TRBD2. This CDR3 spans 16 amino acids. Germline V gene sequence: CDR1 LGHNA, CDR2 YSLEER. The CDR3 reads CAGSQLVAGAQGEQFF. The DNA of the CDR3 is TGCGCCGGCAGCCAACTTGTAGCGGGGGCCCAGGGGGAGCAGTTCTTC.

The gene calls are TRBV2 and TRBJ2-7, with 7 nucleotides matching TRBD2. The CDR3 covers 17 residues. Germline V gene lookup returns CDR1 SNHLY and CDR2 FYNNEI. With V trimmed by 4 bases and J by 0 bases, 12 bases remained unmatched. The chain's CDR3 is CASSAKVGREPSYEQYF. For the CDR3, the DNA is TGTGCCAGCAGTGCAAAGGTTGGGAGGGAACCCTCCTACGAGCAGTACTTC.

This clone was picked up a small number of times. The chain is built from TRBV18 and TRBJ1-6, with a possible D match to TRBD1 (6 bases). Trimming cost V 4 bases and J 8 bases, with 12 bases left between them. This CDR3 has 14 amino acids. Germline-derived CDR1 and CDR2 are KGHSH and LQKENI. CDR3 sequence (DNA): TGTGCCAGCTCACTTCAGGGGATGGATTCACCCCTCCACTTT. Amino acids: CASSLQGMDSPLHF.

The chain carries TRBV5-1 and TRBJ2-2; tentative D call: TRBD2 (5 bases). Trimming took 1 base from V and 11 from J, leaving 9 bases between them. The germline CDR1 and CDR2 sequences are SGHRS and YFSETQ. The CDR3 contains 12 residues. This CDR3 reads CASSLSGKELFF. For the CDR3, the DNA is TGCGCCAGCAGCTTGTCCGGGAAAGAGCTGTTTTTT.

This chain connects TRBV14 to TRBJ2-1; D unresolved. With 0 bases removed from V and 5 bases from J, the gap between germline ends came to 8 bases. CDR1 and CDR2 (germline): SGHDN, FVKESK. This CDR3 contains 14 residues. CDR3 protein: CASSQDHGHNEQFF. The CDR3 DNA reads TGTGCCAGCAGCCAAGATCACGGTCACAATGAGCAGTTCTTC.

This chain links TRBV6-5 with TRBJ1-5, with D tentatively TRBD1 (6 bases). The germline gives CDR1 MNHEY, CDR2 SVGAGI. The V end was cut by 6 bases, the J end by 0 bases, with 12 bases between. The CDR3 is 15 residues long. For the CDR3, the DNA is TGTGCCAGCAGGACGACAGGTATTAGCAATCAGCCCCAGCATTTT. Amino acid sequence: CASRTTGISNQPQHF.

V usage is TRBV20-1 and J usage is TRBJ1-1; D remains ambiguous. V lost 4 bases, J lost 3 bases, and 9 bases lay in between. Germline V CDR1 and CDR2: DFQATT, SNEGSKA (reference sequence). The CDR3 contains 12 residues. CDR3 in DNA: TGCAGTGCTACTGACGGGGACACTGAAGCTTTCTTT. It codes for CSATDGDTEAFF.

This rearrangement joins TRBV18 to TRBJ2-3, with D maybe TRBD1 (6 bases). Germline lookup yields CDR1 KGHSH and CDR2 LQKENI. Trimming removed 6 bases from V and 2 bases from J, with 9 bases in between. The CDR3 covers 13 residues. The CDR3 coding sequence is TGTGCCAGCTCTCGGACAGACACAGATACGCAGTATTTT. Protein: CASSRTDTDTQYF.

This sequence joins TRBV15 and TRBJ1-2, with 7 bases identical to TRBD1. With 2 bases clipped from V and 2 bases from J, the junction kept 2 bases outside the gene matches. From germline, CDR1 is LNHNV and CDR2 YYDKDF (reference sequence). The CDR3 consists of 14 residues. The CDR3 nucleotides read TGTGCCACCAGCAGATCGGACAGGAACTATGGCTACACCTTC. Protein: CATSRSDRNYGYTF.

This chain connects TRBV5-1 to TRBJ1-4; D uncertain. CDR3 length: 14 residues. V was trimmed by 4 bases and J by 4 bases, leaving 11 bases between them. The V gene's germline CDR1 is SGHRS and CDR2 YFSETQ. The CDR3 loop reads CASSGGSYNEKLFF. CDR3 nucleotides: TGCGCCAGCAGCGGCGGGAGCTATAATGAAAAACTGTTTTTT.

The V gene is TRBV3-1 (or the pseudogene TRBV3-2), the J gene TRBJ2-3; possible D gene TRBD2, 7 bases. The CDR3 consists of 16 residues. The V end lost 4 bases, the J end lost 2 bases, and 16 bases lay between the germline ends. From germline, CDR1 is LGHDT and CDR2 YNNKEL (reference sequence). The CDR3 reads CASSPGWGGVTDTQYF. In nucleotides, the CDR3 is TGTGCCAGCAGCCCCGGATGGGGGGGCGTCACAGATACGCAGTATTTT.

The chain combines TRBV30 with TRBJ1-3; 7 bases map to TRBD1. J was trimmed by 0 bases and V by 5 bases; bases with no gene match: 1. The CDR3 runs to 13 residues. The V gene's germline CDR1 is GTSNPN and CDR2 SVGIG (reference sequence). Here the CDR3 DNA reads TGTGCCTGGGGACAGGACTCTGGAAACACCATATATTTT. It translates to CAWGQDSGNTIYF.

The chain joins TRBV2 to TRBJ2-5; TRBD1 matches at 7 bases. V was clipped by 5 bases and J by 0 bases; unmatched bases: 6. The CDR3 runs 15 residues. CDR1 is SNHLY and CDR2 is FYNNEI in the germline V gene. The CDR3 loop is CASSRNRGDQETQYF. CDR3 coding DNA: TGTGCCAGCAGTCGTAACAGGGGCGACCAAGAGACCCAGTACTTC.

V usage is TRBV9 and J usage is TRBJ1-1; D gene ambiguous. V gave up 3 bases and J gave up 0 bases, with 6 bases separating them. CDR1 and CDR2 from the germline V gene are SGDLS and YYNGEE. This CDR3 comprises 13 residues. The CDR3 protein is CASSAHMNTEAFF. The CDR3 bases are TGTGCCAGCAGCGCGCACATGAACACTGAAGCTTTCTTT.

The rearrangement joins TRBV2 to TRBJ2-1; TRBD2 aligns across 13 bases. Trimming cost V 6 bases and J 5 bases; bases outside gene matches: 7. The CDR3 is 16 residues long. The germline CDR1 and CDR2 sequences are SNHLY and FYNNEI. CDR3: CASRPTSGGDNNEQFF. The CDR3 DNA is TGTGCCAGCAGACCAACTAGCGGGGGGGACAACAATGAGCAGTTCTTC.

The CDR3 loop reads CARETGAVGPLHF. CDR3 coding DNA: TGTGCCCGAGAGACAGGCGCTGTTGGACCCCTCCACTTT. The chain links TRBV21-1 to TRBJ1-6; the tabulated D call, TRBD1, remains unverified against the DNA. TRBV21-1 is reported as a pseudogene. The CDR3 consists of 13 residues.

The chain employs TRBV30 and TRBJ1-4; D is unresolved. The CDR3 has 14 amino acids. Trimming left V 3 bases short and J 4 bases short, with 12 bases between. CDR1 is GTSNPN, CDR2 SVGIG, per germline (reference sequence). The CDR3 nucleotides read TGTGCCTGGAGGGAATTCGGGGTTAATGAAAAACTGTTTTTT. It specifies CAWREFGVNEKLFF. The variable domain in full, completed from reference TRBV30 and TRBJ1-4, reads SQTIHQWPATLVQPVGSPLSLECTVEGTSNPNLYWYRQAAGRGLQLLFYSVGIGQISSEVPQNLSASRPQDRQFILSSKKLLLSDSGFYLCAWREFGVNEKLFFGSGTQLSVL.

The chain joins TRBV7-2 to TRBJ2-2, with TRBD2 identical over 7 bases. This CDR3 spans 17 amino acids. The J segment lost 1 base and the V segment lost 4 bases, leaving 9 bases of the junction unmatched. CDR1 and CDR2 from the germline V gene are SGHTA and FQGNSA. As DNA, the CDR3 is TGTGCCAGCAGCTCGATTTTCAGGACTAGGAACACCGGGGAGCTGTTTTTT. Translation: CASSSIFRTRNTGELFF.